These 32 T cell receptor beta chains came from one sample sequenced in a study of shared clonotypes between healthy human individuals. Terminally differentiated effector memory CD45RA+ cells were left out of the naive CD8 fraction, which was CD45RO-negative and positively selected for CCR7. The table came from immunoSEQ multiplex PCR; TCRdb's copy has only in-frame clones and leaves some out. The sample carries about 2.1 million clones, around 95% recorded once. Material for sequencing was naive CD8+ T cells from PBMCs. The source is a man aged 18-30 years in good health. Some clones in this sample may be carry-over from other donors' samples.

The CDR3 reads CASSLSTSGRNEQFF. The CDR3 nucleotides are TGTGCCAGCAGCTTGTCGACTAGCGGGAGAAATGAGCAGTTCTTC. The chain is built from TRBV7-3 and TRBJ2-1; 12 bases fit TRBD2. Per germline, CDR1 SGHTA and CDR2 FQGTGA. This CDR3 region has 15 residues. Unmatched junction bases numbered 4, after V lost 3 bases and J lost 7 bases.

The genes are TRBV10-3 and TRBJ2-2; 15 bases are shared with TRBD2. With V trimmed by 10 bases and J by 4 bases, 10 bases remained unmatched. Per the germline V gene, CDR1 is ENHRY and CDR2 is SYGVKD. The CDR3 is made up of 17 amino acids. In nucleotides, the CDR3 is TGTGCCACGGAGCGGACTAGCGGGAGGGGTAGCACCGGGGAGCTGTTTTTT. Translation: CATERTSGRGSTGELFF.

This rearrangement joins TRBV7-9 to TRBJ2-3, with D hard to call. The CDR3 has 16 residues. In germline, CDR1 is SEHNR, CDR2 FQNEAQ (reference sequence). V was pared by 5 bases and J by 6 bases, with 21 bases between. The CDR3 sequence is CASSPPGGPRGDTQYF. The CDR3 DNA follows: TGTGCCAGCAGCCCACCGGGCGGCCCCCGTGGGGATACGCAGTATTTT.

The chain employs TRBV14 and TRBJ1-3; 7 bases match TRBD1. V trimming: 0 bases; J trimming: 8 bases; junction bases outside the gene matches: 10. This CDR3 is 16 amino acids long. The germline gives CDR1 SGHDN, CDR2 FVKESK. In DNA form, the CDR3 reads TGTGCCAGCAGCCAAGAAAAAGGGACAGTTTCGGACACCATATATTTT. This encodes CASSQEKGTVSDTIYF.

The chain uses TRBV4-2 and TRBJ1-6; TRBD1 agrees at 7 bases. The CDR3 runs 18 residues. Germline V gene sequence: CDR1 LGHNA, CDR2 YNFKEQ. J gave up 0 bases and V 0 bases, and 5 bases lay outside the gene matches. DNA for the CDR3: TGTGCCAGCAGCCAAGACCCGACAGGGAGCTCCTATAATTCACCCCTCCACTTT. Translating gives CASSQDPTGSSYNSPLHF.

The chain joins TRBV2 to TRBJ2-7, with TRBD1 matching over 10 bases. Germline loops: CDR1 SNHLY, CDR2 FYNNEI. The CDR3 sequence is 16 residues long. Unmatched junction bases numbered 10, after V lost 6 bases and J lost 2 bases. The CDR3 loop reads CASSIGTGVSPYEQYF. For the CDR3, the DNA is TGTGCCAGCAGCATTGGGACAGGGGTATCACCCTACGAGCAGTACTTC.

The rearrangement joins TRBV4-1 to TRBJ1-5; tentative D call: TRBD1 (5 bases). The CDR3 is 16 residues long. Germline CDR1 reads MGHRA; CDR2 reads YSYEKL. The germline V and J ends were trimmed by 0 bases and 3 bases, with 12 bases remaining between them. As DNA, the CDR3 is TGCGCCAGCAGCCAAGATAGGCGGGACCCCAATCAGCCCCAGCATTTT. Amino acid sequence: CASSQDRRDPNQPQHF.

This CDR3 is CASSLGPSGRKDEQFF. The CDR3 DNA reads as TGTGCCAGCAGCCTTGGCCCTAGCGGGAGAAAAGATGAGCAGTTCTTC. The chain is built from TRBV7-9 and TRBJ2-1; 10 bases map to TRBD2. Germline CDR1 is SEHNR and CDR2 is FQNEAQ (reference sequence). The V gene end was trimmed by 5 bases and the J gene end by 8 bases; junction bases not matched to a gene: 12. The CDR3 covers 16 residues.

Details on this clone: Additional DNA sequences in this sample encode the identical CDR3. The chain carries TRBV28 and TRBJ2-7; D gene uncertain. The V gene lost 2 bases and the J gene lost 7 bases, with 9 bases spanning the gap. The CDR3 is 12 residues long. Germline CDR1 reads MDHEN; CDR2 reads SYDVKM. The CDR3 DNA sequence: TGTGCCAGCAGTTTAGGGGAAGGAGAGCAGTACTTC. Translating gives CASSLGEGEQYF.

This chain joins TRBV18 and TRBJ1-1, with D possibly matching TRBD1 (6 bases). V was pared by 6 bases and J by 8 bases, with 13 bases between. The CDR3 loop spans 12 amino acids. In germline, CDR1 is KGHSH, CDR2 LQKENI. CDR3 bases: TGTGCCAGCTCTCGGGCCGACAGGGAAGCTTTCTTT. This encodes CASSRADREAFF.

This clone has just one count. This chain uses TRBV29-1 with TRBJ1-2; D gene uncertain. The CDR3 length is 12 residues. Germline V gives CDR1 SQVTM, CDR2 ANQGSEA. Trimming shortened V by 4 bases and J by 8 bases, and 14 bases separated the two germline ends. CDR3 in DNA: TGCAGCGTTGTTGGGCAGGATCCCGGCTACACCTTC. It encodes CSVVGQDPGYTF.

V is TRBV20-1 and J is TRBJ2-1; 8 positions agree with TRBD1. Germline CDR1 and CDR2: DFQATT and SNEGSKA (reference sequence). CDR3 length: 11 residues. Trimming at V came to 5 bases and at J to 14 bases, leaving 8 bases not matched to a gene. The DNA of the CDR3 is TGCAGTGCTCCCCAGGGGGCCTTAGAGTTCTTC. Amino acids: CSAPQGALEFF.

The genes are TRBV19 and TRBJ1-2; D remains unclear. The CDR3 consists of 13 residues. The V end lost 10 bases, the J end lost 1 base, and 13 bases lay between the germline ends. Looked up from germline, CDR1 is LNHDA and CDR2 is SQIVND (reference sequence). CDR3 sequence: CATQPRDNYGYTF. In DNA, the CDR3 is TGTGCCACCCAACCCCGTGATAACTATGGCTACACCTTC.

This chain joins TRBV30 and TRBJ1-1; a possible D gene is TRBD1 (6 bases). The CDR3 length is 13 residues. CDR1 and CDR2 from the germline V gene are GTSNPN and SVGIG (reference sequence). V lost 4 bases and J lost 5, with 14 bases in between. The CDR3 DNA follows: TGTGCCTGGACAGTTACGCAGGGGACTGAAGCTTTCTTT. The encoded protein is CAWTVTQGTEAFF.

This chain joins TRBV28 and TRBJ2-7; a weak D match, TRBD1 (5 bases). The CDR3 sequence is 15 residues long. Germline lookup yields CDR1 MDHEN and CDR2 SYDVKM. V lost 5 bases, J lost 2 bases, and 16 bases lay in between. CDR3 amino acids: CASSPPDILPYEQYF. CDR3 nucleotide sequence: TGTGCCAGCAGTCCCCCGGACATCCTCCCCTACGAGCAGTACTTC.

This clone appeared a few times. This rearrangement joins TRBV28 to TRBJ1-5, with D perhaps TRBD1 (5 bases). The V gene lost 5 bases and the J gene lost 0 bases, with 11 bases spanning the gap. Germline CDR1 MDHEN, CDR2 SYDVKM. CDR3 size: 15 residues. CDR3 bases: TGTGCCAGCAGTACAGGTGCCTATAGCAATCAGCCCCAGCATTTT. Translated: CASSTGAYSNQPQHF.

The J gene is TRBJ2-1, the V gene TRBV7-2; TRBD2 aligns across 13 bases. J lost 0 bases, V lost 3 bases, and 2 bases had no gene match. The CDR3 is 17 amino acids. CDR1 SGHTA and CDR2 FQGNSA come from the germline V gene. Here the CDR3 reads CASSFRTSGSSYNEQFF. The CDR3 bases are TGTGCCAGCAGCTTCCGGACTAGCGGGAGCTCCTACAATGAGCAGTTCTTC.

Only one count was recorded for this clone. The chain employs TRBV7-9 and TRBJ2-1; D uncertain. The CDR3 runs to 14 residues. Germline CDR1 reads SEHNR; CDR2 reads FQNEAQ (reference sequence). V lost 1 base and J 2 bases, leaving 6 bases between the germline ends. CDR3 in DNA: TGTGCCAGCAGCTTAGGAGACACCTACAATGAGCAGTTCTTC. Translating gives CASSLGDTYNEQFF.

The chain links TRBV7-2 to TRBJ2-3; D possibly corresponds to TRBD2 (5 bases). CDR3 size: 14 residues. V gave up 6 bases and J gave up 5 bases, with 15 bases separating them. The germline gives CDR1 SGHTA, CDR2 FQGNSA. CDR3 bases: TGTGCCAGCAGTGTTTACGGAGAGGGAGATACGCAGTATTTT. Residues: CASSVYGEGDTQYF.

The chain is built from TRBV27 and TRBJ2-3; 9 bases map to TRBD1. Germline CDR1 reads MNHEY; CDR2 reads SMNVEV (reference sequence). The CDR3 is 15 amino acids. With V trimmed by 0 bases and J by 10 bases, 8 bases remained unmatched. Here the CDR3 DNA reads TGTGCCAGCAGTTTATCGACAGGGGGTCGCAGTCCGCAGTATTTT. It specifies CASSLSTGGRSPQYF.

The chain carries TRBV25-1 and TRBJ2-1; 7 bases map to TRBD1. CDR1 is MGHDK and CDR2 is SYGVNS in the germline V gene. The CDR3 length is 16 residues. V was pared by 3 bases and J by 5 bases, with 10 bases of the junction left unmatched. Here the CDR3 DNA reads TGTGCCAGCAGTGATATAGAGACAGGGAAGGACAATGAGCAGTTCTTC. This translates into CASSDIETGKDNEQFF.

The V call is TRBV19, the J call TRBJ2-7; possible D gene TRBD1, 5 bases. The CDR3 is made up of 16 amino acids. CDR1 LNHDA and CDR2 SQIVND come from the germline V gene (reference sequence). V was trimmed by 5 bases and J by 6 bases, leaving 23 bases between them. The CDR3 here is CASSPRTRPGPSEQYF. CDR3 bases: TGTGCCAGTAGTCCCCGAACCCGCCCAGGGCCCTCCGAGCAGTACTTC.

The chain joins TRBV6-1 to TRBJ1-2; TRBD1 might be the D (6 bases). Germline CDR1 and CDR2: MNHNS and SASEGT. This CDR3 region has 14 residues. The V end lost 3 bases, the J end lost 2 bases, and 10 bases lay between the germline ends. For the CDR3, the DNA is TGTGCCAGCAGTGACCGACAGGACAACTATGGCTACACCTTC. Its protein product is CASSDRQDNYGYTF.

This rearrangement joins TRBV4-1 to TRBJ2-1; TRBD2 is a possible D gene (6 bases). This CDR3 is built from 20 residues. Germline CDR1 is MGHRA and CDR2 is YSYEKL. Between the trimmed V and J ends, which lost 1 base and 0 bases, there was a span of 22 bases. The CDR3 reads CASSQGGGGTSLSSYNEQFF. CDR3 coding DNA: TGCGCCAGCAGCCAAGGGGGCGGTGGGACTTCTCTTAGCTCCTACAATGAGCAGTTCTTC.

The rearrangement joins TRBV10-3 to TRBJ1-1; D is unclear. Germline V gives CDR1 ENHRY, CDR2 SYGVKD. V lost 4 bases and J 0 bases, leaving 3 bases between the germline ends. This CDR3 has 12 residues. CDR3 loop: CAISGVNTEAFF. In nucleotides, the CDR3 is TGTGCCATCAGTGGGGTGAACACTGAAGCTTTCTTT.

This clone was recorded only once. The chain combines TRBV27 with TRBJ2-5; D possibly uses TRBD1 or TRBD2 (5 bases each). CDR3 length: 15 amino acids. V lost 5 bases and J 5 bases, leaving 18 bases between the germline ends. Germline V lookup: CDR1 MNHEY, CDR2 SMNVEV (reference sequence). The CDR3 DNA reads as TGTGCCAGCAGTCCCTGGGACGGGCAGAGGGAGACCCAGTACTTC. Translating gives CASSPWDGQRETQYF.

The gene calls are TRBV19 and TRBJ2-7, with 8 positions matching TRBD1. CDR1 is LNHDA, CDR2 SQIVND, per germline (reference sequence). The CDR3 is 14 amino acids. Losses at the gene ends were 3 bases for V and 5 bases for J; bases not matched to a gene: 6. Here the CDR3 DNA reads TGTGCCAGTAGTATTCTGGACAGGGTAGACGAGCAGTACTTC. Translating it yields CASSILDRVDEQYF.

This chain uses TRBV7-9 with TRBJ2-6; D gene uncertain. Germline V CDR1 and CDR2: SEHNR, FQNEAQ (reference sequence). The CDR3 sequence is 16 residues long. Trimming shortened V by 2 bases and J by 2 bases, and 10 bases separated the two germline ends. The CDR3 nucleotides read TGTGCCAGCAGCTTAATGAAGGGCGCTGGGGCCAACGTCCTGACTTTC. It is translated as CASSLMKGAGANVLTF.

The chain has TRBV2 and TRBJ2-3; TRBD2 matches 11 bases. This CDR3 has 15 amino acids. CDR1 is SNHLY and CDR2 is FYNNEI in the germline V gene. Trimming took 5 bases from V and 6 from J; bases not matched to a gene: 7. In DNA form, the CDR3 reads TGTGCCAGCAGTCCACTAGCGGGAGAATGGGATACGCAGTATTTT. The encoded protein is CASSPLAGEWDTQYF.

J is TRBJ1-1 and V is TRBV28; TRBD1 is a possible D gene (5 bases). This CDR3 has 12 residues. Germline values: CDR1 MDHEN, CDR2 SYDVKM. V lost 3 bases to trimming and J lost 6 bases, with 8 bases between them. In DNA form, the CDR3 reads TGTGCCAGCAGTTTCGGGGGTCCTGAAGCTTTCTTT. Amino acid sequence: CASSFGGPEAFF.

The chain couples TRBV13 to TRBJ2-5; 7 nucleotides agree with TRBD1. Per the germline V gene, CDR1 is PRHDT and CDR2 is FYEKMQ (reference sequence). V shed 5 bases and J 5 bases; nucleotides not matched to a gene: 8. CDR3 length: 14 amino acids. The CDR3 region has the DNA TGTGCCAGCAGCCCCTACAGGGGTTGGGAGACCCAGTACTTC. Translated, it gives CASSPYRGWETQYF.

On this clone itself: The same CDR3 can be traced to other DNA sequences in this sample. The V and J genes are TRBV27 and TRBJ2-1, with D maybe TRBD2 (6 bases). This CDR3 comprises 12 residues. V lost 8 bases and J lost 7, with 12 bases in between. CDR1 and CDR2 (germline): MNHEY, SMNVEV (reference sequence). The CDR3: CASSIRGNEQFF. In nucleotides, the CDR3 is TGTGCCAGCTCAATCCGGGGGAATGAGCAGTTCTTC.